Listed below are T cell receptor beta chains from one sample, sequenced in a study of shared clonotypes between healthy human individuals. Some clones are missing from TCRdb's copy, which holds only in-frame ones; the method was immunoSEQ multiplex PCR. This sample has 2 million to 2.5 million clones, with around 95% found just once. The sequenced sample was naive CD4+ T cells sorted from blood. The receptor set was obtained from a young man in good health. Both conserved end residues are part of each CDR3. Each record gives: J gene, V gene, CDR3 protein.

>TRBJ2-3|TRBV6-1
CASTRGPGEDTQYF
>TRBJ2-6|TRBV5-1
CASSLTGTGTSGANVLTF
>TRBJ2-7|TRBV2
CASRREGQGSYEQYF
>TRBJ1-6|TRBV6-6
CASSGSDGANSPLHF
>TRBJ2-7|TRBV2
CASSVWGMGDEQYF
>TRBJ2-3|TRBV7-6
CASSLAPAGSTDTQYF
>TRBJ2-2|TRBV5-1
CASSAPLGTGELFF
>TRBJ1-4|TRBV5-1
CASSRTTGSNEKLFF
>TRBJ2-5|TRBV30
CAWATSGGTETQYF
>TRBJ1-5|TRBV28
CASSMGGQSNQPQHF
>TRBJ2-5|TRBV18
CASSPLAAVSETQYF
>TRBJ1-5|TRBV2
CASSEDGGNQPQHF
>TRBJ2-5|TRBV5-1
CASSIATGQETQYF
>TRBJ2-1|TRBV7-9
CASSPAGLAGAHNEQFF
>TRBJ2-3|TRBV6-5
CASTNGDTQYF
>TRBJ1-2|TRBV6-1
CASSDVYGYTF
>TRBJ1-6|TRBV5-8
CASSNGWREDSPLHF
>TRBJ2-2|TRBV5-3
CARSLWRRVPGELFF
>TRBJ2-7|TRBV10-1
CASSESGVHEQYF
>TRBJ1-5|TRBV4-1
CASSPEDRSNQPQHF
>TRBJ2-7|TRBV5-1
CASSLVIGGRGEQYF
>TRBJ2-7|TRBV5-4
CASSSGGGNEQYF
>TRBJ1-5|TRBV5-8
CASSLGESQHF
>TRBJ1-4|TRBV2
CASRGFGLGNEKLFF
>TRBJ1-5|TRBV6-5
CASSPGRTGSQPQHF
>TRBJ1-5|TRBV10-3
CATERDPPADQPQHF
>TRBJ2-7|TRBV7-6
CASSLQGSGPWEQYF
>TRBJ2-2|TRBV7-2
CASSFHLTGELFF
>TRBJ2-7|TRBV7-2
CASSSLSSGRTYEQYF
>TRBJ1-2|TRBV9
CASSADRVGYTF
>TRBJ2-2|TRBV28
CASHPAGNTGELFF
>TRBJ2-2|TRBV30
CAWTDRTGELFF
>TRBJ2-7|TRBV11-2
CASSLDGVGSEQYF
>TRBJ2-7|TRBV19
CASKRGGTSSYEQYF
>TRBJ2-2|TRBV28
CASKTQPANTGELFF
>TRBJ1-2|TRBV6-1
CASRAGVGYGYTF
>TRBJ2-3|TRBV7-9
CASSLKQGDTQYF
>TRBJ2-5|TRBV29-1
CSVRGYQETQYF
>TRBJ1-1|TRBV7-9
CASAENTEAFF
>TRBJ1-1|TRBV25-1
CASLEQGSTEAFF
>TRBJ1-3|TRBV5-1
CASSLEAGSGNTIYF
>TRBJ1-4|TRBV29-1
CSVEVSGQGNEKLFF
>TRBJ2-7|TRBV9
CASSAEPGTSGSYEQYF
>TRBJ2-2|TRBV10-3
CAISGGNTGELFF